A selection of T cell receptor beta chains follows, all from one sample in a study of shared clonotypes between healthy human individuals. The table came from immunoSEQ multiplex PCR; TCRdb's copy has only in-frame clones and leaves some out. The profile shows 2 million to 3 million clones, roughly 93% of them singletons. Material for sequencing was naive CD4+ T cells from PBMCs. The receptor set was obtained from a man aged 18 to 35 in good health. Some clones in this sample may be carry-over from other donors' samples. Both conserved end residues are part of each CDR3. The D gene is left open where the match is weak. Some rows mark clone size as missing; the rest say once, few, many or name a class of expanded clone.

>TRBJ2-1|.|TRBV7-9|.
TGTGCCAGCACCCCCCGGTCTCCGGGTATATTCAATGAGCAGTTCTTC
CASTPRSPGIFNEQFF
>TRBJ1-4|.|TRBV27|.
TGTGCCAGCAGTGCCCGAGGGGAAAAACTGTTTTTT
CASSARGEKLFF
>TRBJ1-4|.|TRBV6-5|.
TGTGCCAGCTCAAAGAAGACAACTAATGAAAAACTGTTTTTT
CASSKKTTNEKLFF
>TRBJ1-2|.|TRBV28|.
TGTGCCAGCAGTTTAACAGCCTGGGGCTACACCTTC
CASSLTAWGYTF
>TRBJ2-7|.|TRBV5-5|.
TGTGCCAGCAGCTGGGCCGTGGCTAGCGCGTACGAGCAGTACTTC
CASSWAVASAYEQYF
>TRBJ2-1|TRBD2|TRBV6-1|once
TGTGCCAGCAGCGAGGGAGGGCTTGGTGAGCAGTTCTTC
CASSEGGLGEQFF
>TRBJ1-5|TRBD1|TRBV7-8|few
TGTGCCAGCAGCTCCGACAGGGTTCGACAGCCCCAGCATTTT
CASSSDRVRQPQHF
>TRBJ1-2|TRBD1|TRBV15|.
TGTGCCACCAGCGGCGGACAGGGTTCCCTAAATGGCTACACCTTC
CATSGGQGSLNGYTF
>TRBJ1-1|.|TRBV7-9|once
TGTGCCAGCAGCTTAGCCCGGGGTATGGGCACTGAAGCTTTCTTT
CASSLARGMGTEAFF
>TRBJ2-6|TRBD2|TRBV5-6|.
TGTGCCAGCAGCCAGGGACTAGCGGGAGTCCCTGGGGCCAACGTCCTGACTTTC
CASSQGLAGVPGANVLTF
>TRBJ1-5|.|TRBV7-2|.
TGTGCCAGCAGCTTCTCAGTCAATAGCAATCAGCCCCAGCATTTT
CASSFSVNSNQPQHF
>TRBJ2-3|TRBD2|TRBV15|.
TGTGCCACCAGCGCACCACTAGCGGGAGGGTTTAGCACAGATACGCAGTATTTT
CATSAPLAGGFSTDTQYF
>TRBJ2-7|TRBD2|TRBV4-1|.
TGCGCCAGCAGCCTGACTAGCGGAGCTGACTACGAGCAGTACTTC
CASSLTSGADYEQYF
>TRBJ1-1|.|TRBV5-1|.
TGCGCCAGCAGCCCCGGGCCCCGTGACGCTGAAGCTTTCTTT
CASSPGPRDAEAFF
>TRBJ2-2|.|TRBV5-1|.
TGCGCCAGCAGCTTCCCCGGTAGGGCGAACACCGGGGAGCTGTTTTTT
CASSFPGRANTGELFF
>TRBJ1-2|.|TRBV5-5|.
TGTGCCAGCAGCTTGTCTGGGAACTATGGCTACACCTTC
CASSLSGNYGYTF
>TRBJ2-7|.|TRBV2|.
TGTGCCAGCAGCCCCTCCCGCCAGTTGGGTTACGAGCAGTACTTC
CASSPSRQLGYEQYF
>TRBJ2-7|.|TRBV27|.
TGTGCCAGCAGTCCCAGAAGAAGCAGCTCCTACGAGCAGTACTTC
CASSPRRSSSYEQYF
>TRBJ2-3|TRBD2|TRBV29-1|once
TGCAGCGTTGGGGCCGGGAGGGCCAGCACGCAGTATTTT
CSVGAGRASTQYF
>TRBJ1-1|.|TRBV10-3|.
TGTGCCATCAGTGAGCCGACAGGTTCTGGGGACACTGAAGCTTTCTTT
CAISEPTGSGDTEAFF
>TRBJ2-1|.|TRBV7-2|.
TGTGCCAGCAGCTCATCACAACAGGGAAATGAGCAGTTCTTC
CASSSSQQGNEQFF